Listed below are T cell receptor beta chains from one sample, sequenced in a study of cytomegalovirus exposure and HLA in healthy donors. This table comes from immunoSEQ multiplex PCR, and its TCRdb copy is limited to in-frame clones, with some not included. The sample gives under 90,000 clones, about 84% of which show up once; 3% to 3.5% is in the top ten. Sequencing used PBMCs. These receptors all stem from a man aged 40-49 years in good health and CMV-seronegative. Each CDR3 is given with its conserved first and last residue. The D gene is left open where the match is weak. A clone size is listed for some rows: how often the clone was seen (once, few, many), or a class if it is expanded.

clone_size	d_call	v_call	j_call	cdr3_aa	cdr3_nt
-	-	TRBV5-5	TRBJ2-7	CASSLEIGGGLEQYF	TGTGCCAGCAGCTTGGAGATAGGGGGGGGCCTTGAGCAGTACTTC
-	TRBD1	TRBV6-5	TRBJ2-7	CASRPPGQGGNEQYF	TGTGCCAGCAGACCCCCGGGACAGGGGGGGAACGAGCAGTACTTC
few	TRBD1	TRBV7-2	TRBJ1-6	CASSPRQGSSPLHF	TGTGCCAGCAGCCCTCGACAGGGTAGTTCACCCCTCCACTTT
-	TRBD1	TRBV12-5	TRBJ1-1	CARGFGGTGMNTEAFF	TGTGCTCGTGGTTTTGGAGGGACAGGGATGAACACTGAAGCTTTCTTT
-	-	TRBV4-3	TRBJ1-1	CASSQETGRSTEAFF	TGCGCCAGCAGCCAAGAAACGGGGAGGAGCACTGAAGCTTTCTTT
-	-	TRBV18	TRBJ2-7	CASSPPSQGSYEQYF	TGTGCCAGCTCACCACCGAGTCAGGGGTCCTACGAGCAGTACTTC
-	-	TRBV29-1	TRBJ1-2	CSARGGGPGYGYTF	TGCAGCGCCCGGGGCGGGGGTCCAGGCTATGGCTACACCTTC
-	-	TRBV30	TRBJ2-3	CAWSVLGASTDTQYF	TGTGCCTGGAGTGTACTGGGAGCTAGCACAGATACGCAGTATTTT
-	-	TRBV5-1	TRBJ1-6	CASSREGPSSYNSPLHF	TGCGCCAGCAGCCGGGAGGGCCCGAGCTCCTATAATTCACCCCTCCACTTT
-	TRBD2	TRBV10-3	TRBJ2-5	CAISESASGGETQYF	TGTGCCATCAGTGAGTCGGCTAGCGGGGGAGAGACCCAGTACTTC
once	TRBD1	TRBV7-9	TRBJ2-2	CASGGTPGQVNTGELFF	TGTGCCAGCGGAGGAACCCCGGGACAGGTCAACACCGGGGAGCTGTTTTTT
few	-	TRBV30	TRBJ1-5	CAWSSTGGYQPQHF	TGTGCCTGGAGTTCGACAGGAGGTTATCAGCCCCAGCATTTT
-	TRBD1	TRBV29-1	TRBJ2-7	CSAASPPDRDVQYF	TGCAGCGCCGCTTCCCCGCCGGACAGGGACGTGCAGTACTTC
-	TRBD1	TRBV7-9	TRBJ1-1	CASSLRQGENTEAFF	TGTGCCAGCAGCCTTAGACAGGGCGAGAACACTGAAGCTTTCTTT
-	-	TRBV11-2	TRBJ1-5	CASSSWAGVQPQHF	TGTGCCAGCAGCTCCTGGGCCGGGGTGCAGCCCCAGCATTTT
once	-	TRBV7-9	TRBJ2-7	CASSSGLGVHEQYF	TGTGCCAGCAGCTCCGGCCTGGGAGTCCACGAGCAGTACTTC
-	TRBD2	TRBV6-1	TRBJ2-3	CANGLAGLSDTQYF	TGTGCCAATGGACTAGCGGGGTTGTCAGATACGCAGTATTTT
-	TRBD2	TRBV7-7	TRBJ2-7	CASSLGGLADGEQYF	TGTGCTAGCAGCTTAGGCGGACTAGCGGACGGGGAGCAGTACTTC
-	-	TRBV6-1	TRBJ2-3	CASPGTGNPQYF	TGTGCCAGCCCCGGAACAGGGAATCCGCAGTATTTT
-	-	TRBV18	TRBJ1-2	CASSLELNNYGYTF	TGTGCCAGCTCTCTTGAGTTAAATAACTATGGCTACACCTTC
-	-	TRBV30	TRBJ2-3	CAWSRGAGTDTQYF	TGTGCCTGGAGTCGAGGGGCGGGAACAGATACGCAGTATTTT
-	TRBD1	TRBV9	TRBJ1-3	CASSVGGQRSSGNTIYF	TGTGCCAGCAGCGTAGGGGGACAGCGTTCCTCTGGAAACACCATATATTTT
few	-	TRBV5-1	TRBJ1-4	CASSQGSSNEKLFF	TGCGCCAGCAGCCAGGGGTCCTCTAATGAAAAACTGTTTTTT
-	-	TRBV5-1	TRBJ1-6	CASSPGLDSPLHF	TGCGCCAGCAGCCCTGGCTTGGATTCACCCCTCCACTTT
-	-	TRBV6-1	TRBJ1-1	CASTLQDRTEAFF	TGTGCCAGCACGTTGCAGGATCGCACTGAAGCTTTCTTT